This T cell receptor (beta chain) was recorded in a study of shared clonotypes between healthy human individuals. V was clipped by 4 bases and J by 6 bases; unmatched bases: 12. This CDR3 spans 16 amino acids. The germline V gene encodes CDR1 MDHEN and CDR2 SYDVKM. Using immunoSEQ multiplex PCR, the repertoire was profiled, and TCRdb retains in-frame clones only, with some absent. The data show some 1 million clones, 60% to 80% seen once. The chain links TRBV28 to TRBJ2-7, with TRBD1 matching 10 bases. The TCR sequence derives from a man aged 18 to 35 in good health. Sequencing used memory CD4+ T cells sorted from blood. This sample's subset: CD45RA-negative fraction. CDR3 region: CASSSPGQGPLGEQYF. CDR3 DNA sequence: TGTGCCAGCAGTTCACCGGGACAGGGGCCACTCGGCGAGCAGTACTTC.